These 30 T cell receptor beta chains originate from one sample sequenced in a study of shared clonotypes between healthy human individuals. The repertoire was sequenced with immunoSEQ multiplex PCR; TCRdb's copy has only in-frame clones and lacks some. Altogether under 600,000 clones are present, nearly 98% being singletons, with the ten largest covering roughly 0.29%. Only CD45RO-negative cells positively selected for CCR7 counted as naive CD8 cells, so terminally differentiated effector memory CD45RA+ cells were excluded. Input material: naive CD8+ T cells sorted from blood. The receptor set was obtained from a man aged 25 to 40 in good health.

The chain has TRBV27 and TRBJ2-7; D call uncertain. CDR1 is MNHEY and CDR2 is SMNVEV in the germline V gene (reference sequence). V lost 1 base to trimming and J lost 3 bases, with 7 bases between them. The CDR3 extends over 13 amino acids. The CDR3 nucleotides read TGTGCCAGCAGTTTATACAGAGGCTACGAGCAGTACTTC. Translated, it gives CASSLYRGYEQYF.

The chain combines TRBV6-1 with TRBJ2-7; 11 nucleotides agree with TRBD2. CDR1 and CDR2 from the germline V gene are MNHNS and SASEGT. Trimming at V came to 0 bases and at J to 2 bases, leaving 15 bases not matched to a gene. The CDR3 is 20 amino acids. The CDR3 bases are TGTGCCAGCAGTGAAGCGGCTGGGCTAGCGGGAGGACAATTCACCTACGAGCAGTACTTC. Translated, it gives CASSEAAGLAGGQFTYEQYF.

The CDR3 nucleotides are TGTGCCAGCAGCTCGAGGCTAGTCGGACCCTACAATGAGCAGTTCTTC. Translating gives CASSSRLVGPYNEQFF. The chain combines TRBV7-9 with TRBJ2-1; D gene unclear. Germline CDR1 is SEHNR and CDR2 is FQNEAQ (reference sequence). V lost 4 bases and J lost 2, with 15 bases in between. The CDR3 consists of 16 residues.

This clone has just one count. The chain combines TRBV6-9 with TRBJ1-5; TRBD1 might be the D (6 bases). The CDR3 is 17 residues long. Trimming cost V 8 bases and J 3 bases, with 23 bases left between them. CDR1 is MNHGY and CDR2 is SVAAGI in the germline V gene. The CDR3: CASFSGWGHRPNQPQHF. The CDR3 nucleotides are TGTGCCAGCTTTTCGGGGTGGGGGCACAGACCCAATCAGCCCCAGCATTTT.

V usage is TRBV29-1 and J usage is TRBJ2-1, with a tentative D call TRBD1 (6 bases). CDR1 is SQVTM, CDR2 ANQGSEA, per germline. V was trimmed by 0 bases and J by 4 bases, leaving 10 bases between them. The CDR3 sequence is 14 residues long. DNA for the CDR3: TGCAGCGTTGAAGATGCAGGGGCTTACAATGAGCAGTTCTTC. Protein: CSVEDAGAYNEQFF.

This clone came up once. This rearrangement joins TRBV11-3 to TRBJ2-7; 7 bases map to TRBD1. The CDR3 has 16 amino acids. Losses at the gene ends were 5 bases for V and 1 base for J; bases not matched to a gene: 11. Germline CDR1 and CDR2: SGHNT and YENEEA. CDR3 DNA sequence: TGTGCCAGCAGCCCCGACGCCGGGACAGTTTCCTACGAGCAGTACTTC. It translates to CASSPDAGTVSYEQYF.

The V and J genes are TRBV27 and TRBJ2-3; TRBD1 aligns across 7 bases. There are 14 residues in the CDR3. The germline V gene has CDR1 MNHEY and CDR2 SMNVEV (reference sequence). The trim removed 6 bases at V and 6 bases at J, leaving 9 bases unmatched. CDR3 in amino acids: CASRYRGYADTQYF. The CDR3 DNA is TGTGCCAGCAGATACAGGGGTTATGCGGATACGCAGTATTTT.

The V and J genes are TRBV6-5 and TRBJ2-2, with D possibly being TRBD2 (6 bases). Trimming took off 8 bases at V and 4 bases at J, with 14 bases between the two ends. This CDR3 comprises 14 residues. The germline gives CDR1 MNHEY, CDR2 SVGAGI. The CDR3 is CASFGGPGTGELFF. DNA for the CDR3: TGTGCCAGCTTCGGAGGGCCGGGCACCGGGGAGCTGTTTTTT.

The chain joins TRBV10-3 to TRBJ2-1, with 7 bases lining up with TRBD2. Germline loops: CDR1 ENHRY, CDR2 SYGVKD. This CDR3 comprises 16 residues. The V and J ends lost 2 bases and 3 bases, in that order; junction bases with no gene match: 7. The DNA for the CDR3 is TGTGCCATCAGTGAGGGGGAGGGATTTGGCTACAATGAGCAGTTCTTC. Amino acids: CAISEGEGFGYNEQFF.

The rearrangement joins TRBV6-5 to TRBJ2-7; TRBD1 matches at 12 bases. Germline V gene lookup returns CDR1 MNHEY and CDR2 SVGAGI. The CDR3 loop spans 16 amino acids. V was clipped by 4 bases and J by 12 bases; unmatched bases: 16. The CDR3 DNA reads TGTGCCAGCAGTTCCCCCGGGGACAGGGGGCCGTACGGTTTGTACTTC. Its protein is CASSSPGDRGPYGLYF.

The gene calls are TRBV11-2 and TRBJ2-6; possible D gene TRBD1, 5 bases. Looked up from germline, CDR1 is SGHAT and CDR2 is FQNNGV. Deletions cut 3 bases from V and 0 bases from J, with 15 bases between. This CDR3 has 18 residues. In DNA, the CDR3 is TGTGCCAGCAGCTTCCTGCTTGGGGCGCGCTCTGGGGCCAACGTCCTGACTTTC. Its translation: CASSFLLGARSGANVLTF.

This chain joins TRBV11-2 and TRBJ2-3; 7 bases map to TRBD2. CDR1 SGHAT and CDR2 FQNNGV come from the germline V gene. The CDR3 contains 14 residues. The junction had 3 bases not matched to a gene; V was cut back by 2 bases and J by 4 bases. Written as DNA, the CDR3 is TGTGCCAGCAGCTTACTGACTAGCCCAGATACGCAGTATTTT. This encodes CASSLLTSPDTQYF.

CDR3 protein: CASGSGIDEDTQYF. The CDR3, as DNA: TGTGCCAGCGGGAGCGGGATTGATGAAGATACGCAGTATTTT. The chain joins TRBV9 to TRBJ2-3, with 7 bases identical to TRBD2. The CDR3 contains 14 residues. CDR1 is SGDLS and CDR2 is YYNGEE in the germline V gene. V shed 7 bases, J shed 5 bases, and the junction held 10 bases outside the gene matches.

Points on this clone: The junction departs from germline at one end; a sequencing error may be responsible. The V gene is TRBV13, the J gene TRBJ2-1; D possibly matches TRBD1 or TRBD2 (7 bases each). This CDR3 contains 12 residues. The germline CDR1 and CDR2 sequences are PRHDT and FYEKMQ (reference sequence). The CDR3 DNA reads TGTGCCAGCAGCTTACCAGGGGGGGGCCACGTCTTC. Its protein is CASSLPGGGHVF.

CDR3 loop: CASSWGTGELFF. As DNA, the CDR3 is TGTGCCAGCAGCTGGGGGACCGGGGAGCTGTTTTTT. The chain couples TRBV28 to TRBJ2-2; D assignment may be TRBD1 or TRBD2 (5 bases each). CDR3 length equals 12 residues. CDR1 is MDHEN and CDR2 is SYDVKM in the germline V gene. Between the trimmed V and J ends, which lost 6 bases and 5 bases, there was a span of 7 bases.

The rearrangement links TRBV7-9 to TRBJ2-7; 8 nucleotides align to TRBD1. V trimming: 4 bases; J trimming: 5 bases; junction bases outside the gene matches: 7. The germline V gene has CDR1 SEHNR and CDR2 FQNEAQ (reference sequence). The CDR3 is 14 residues long. In DNA, the CDR3 is TGTGCCAGCAGCTCAGTGGACAGGGCCCACGAGCAGTACTTC. Translated, it gives CASSSVDRAHEQYF.

The V call is TRBV29-1, the J call TRBJ2-5; no clear D. The V gene lost 7 bases and the J gene lost 2 bases, with 11 bases spanning the gap. CDR1 SQVTM and CDR2 ANQGSEA come from the germline V gene. The length of the CDR3 is 12 residues. CDR3 DNA sequence: TGCAGCGCCAACTCGTATCAAGAGACCCAGTACTTC. It specifies CSANSYQETQYF.

The rearrangement links TRBV6-6 to TRBJ2-7; a weak D match, TRBD2 (5 bases). The germline V gene has CDR1 MNHNY and CDR2 SVGAGI (reference sequence). The V and J ends lost 0 bases and 6 bases respectively, with 18 bases between them. This CDR3 spans 16 amino acids. The CDR3 reads CASSYSTEGRFLEQYF. Written as DNA, the CDR3 is TGTGCCAGCAGTTACTCGACTGAGGGCCGGTTCCTCGAGCAGTACTTC.

The genes are TRBV27 and TRBJ2-2, with D hard to call. V was shortened by 2 bases and J by 6 bases, with 4 bases between the two germline ends. CDR1 is MNHEY and CDR2 is SMNVEV in the germline V gene (reference sequence). The CDR3 is 12 residues long. The CDR3 DNA sequence: TGTGCCAGCAGTTTAAACCCCGGGGAGCTGTTTTTT. As protein: CASSLNPGELFF.

The chain employs TRBV5-1 and TRBJ2-1; D remains unclear. Trimming cost V 2 bases and J 4 bases, with 7 bases left between them. The CDR3 is 13 amino acids. Germline loops: CDR1 SGHRS, CDR2 YFSETQ. CDR3 nucleotides: TGCGCCAGCAGCTTTTGGGGTTACAATGAGCAGTTCTTC. This encodes CASSFWGYNEQFF.

V gene TRBV7-9 combines with J gene TRBJ2-1, with 8 bases identical to TRBD1. This CDR3 has 14 residues. The junction had 3 bases not matched to a gene; V was cut back by 3 bases and J by 5 bases. Germline CDR1 and CDR2: SEHNR and FQNEAQ (reference sequence). The CDR3 nucleotides are TGTGCCAGCAGCTTCTCGACAGGGGACAATGAGCAGTTCTTC. It codes for CASSFSTGDNEQFF.

Notes on this clone: A much larger clone differs by one base, so this may be a read error. The sample holds other DNA sequences that translate to the same CDR3. The V and J genes are TRBV7-8 and TRBJ2-1; D is unresolved. This CDR3 is built from 15 residues. Trimming cost V 5 bases and J 0 bases, with 11 bases left between them. Germline assignment: CDR1 SGHVS and CDR2 FQNEAQ. The CDR3 region has the DNA TGTGCCAGCAGCCTAGGGCCGAGCTCCTACAATGAGCAGTTCTTC. Amino acids: CASSLGPSSYNEQFF.

The V and J genes are TRBV6-1 and TRBJ2-5; TRBD1 matches 7 bases. CDR1 and CDR2 from the germline V gene are MNHNS and SASEGT. The CDR3 sequence is 18 residues long. Trimming at V came to 4 bases and at J to 0 bases, leaving 14 bases not matched to a gene. CDR3 sequence reads: CASSAKGAGSWYQETQYF. The CDR3 DNA reads TGTGCCAGCAGTGCCAAGGGGGCAGGTTCGTGGTACCAAGAGACCCAGTACTTC.

V usage is TRBV7-9 and J usage is TRBJ2-1; TRBD2 matches 9 bases. The CDR3 sequence is 17 residues long. J lost 7 bases, V lost 6 bases, and 16 bases had no gene match. Germline CDR1 reads SEHNR; CDR2 reads FQNEAQ (reference sequence). CDR3 loop: CASRDGDAGGPENEQFF. In DNA form, the CDR3 reads TGTGCCAGCAGGGACGGGGACGCGGGAGGGCCCGAGAATGAGCAGTTCTTC.

For the CDR3, the DNA is TGTGCCAGCAGCGCCGGAGGTAGCGGGAGATACGAGCAGTACTTC. It is translated as CASSAGGSGRYEQYF. The V and J genes are TRBV13 and TRBJ2-7; 9 nucleotides line up with TRBD2. Germline CDR1 reads PRHDT; CDR2 reads FYEKMQ (reference sequence). The junction had 9 bases not matched to a gene; V was cut back by 5 bases and J by 4 bases. This CDR3 region has 15 residues.

For the CDR3, the DNA is TGCAGCGTTGAGGCGCGACGACAGGGTAGTTGGACCGGGGAGCTGTTTTTT. It encodes CSVEARRQGSWTGELFF. This rearrangement joins TRBV29-1 to TRBJ2-2, with 7 bases that match TRBD1. J was trimmed by 5 bases and V by 3 bases; bases with no gene match: 15. This CDR3 contains 17 residues. Germline CDR1 reads SQVTM; CDR2 reads ANQGSEA.

The V call is TRBV29-1, the J call TRBJ1-3, with TRBD1 as a possible D gene (5 bases). Trimming shortened V by 7 bases and J by 1 base, and 14 bases separated the two germline ends. This CDR3 has 14 amino acids. Germline V lookup: CDR1 SQVTM, CDR2 ANQGSEA. The CDR3 loop reads CSAERGDSGNTIYF. CDR3 DNA: TGCAGCGCAGAAAGAGGGGATTCTGGAAACACCATATATTTT.

The chain carries TRBV7-9 and TRBJ2-2; a possible D gene is TRBD2 (6 bases). With 11 bases removed from V and 1 base from J, the gap between germline ends came to 11 bases. The CDR3 loop spans 13 amino acids. Germline assignment: CDR1 SEHNR and CDR2 FQNEAQ (reference sequence). The CDR3 sequence: CAVADWNTGELFF. Written as DNA, the CDR3 is TGTGCCGTAGCGGACTGGAACACCGGGGAGCTGTTTTTT.

This clone is a singleton in its sample. The chain links TRBV28 to TRBJ1-1; no clear D gene. Trimming pared 6 bases from V and 4 bases from J, leaving 15 bases between. Germline loops: CDR1 MDHEN, CDR2 SYDVKM. This CDR3 has 14 amino acids. The CDR3 bases are TGTGCCAGCAGCCCGCCGCAGGTAACCACTGAAGCTTTCTTT. Residues: CASSPPQVTTEAFF.

This clone was recorded only once. V usage is TRBV6-5 and J usage is TRBJ1-4, with D possibly matching TRBD1 (5 bases). The V and J ends lost 6 bases and 8 bases respectively, with 10 bases between them. The CDR3 covers 12 residues. Per the germline V gene, CDR1 is MNHEY and CDR2 is SVGAGI. CDR3 region: CASSLKGEKLFF. CDR3 nucleotide sequence: TGTGCCAGCAGCCTCAAGGGGGAAAAACTGTTTTTT.